This T cell receptor beta chain was sequenced in a study of cytomegalovirus exposure and HLA in healthy donors (dated by TCRdb to the late 2010s). For context, the study as a whole: An earlier analysis of 550 to 700 of the donors reported approximately 290 Gb of sequence data and roughly 100 million unique TCR beta sequences from about 200 million T cells. The genetic ancestry cluster associated with self-reported Caucasian donors included around 76% of the roughly 360 genotyped donors. Alongside the repertoire data, information on donor age, sex, ethnicity and CMV serostatus was compiled. Both class I and class II loci were covered by HLA typing, at four-digit resolution. The T cell repertoires of some 700 subjects were profiled by immunosequencing and related to cytomegalovirus serostatus. Because of strong linkage in the cohort, roughly five DR-DQ haplotypes were treated as single units for association and clustering. An earlier analysis of fewer than 700 of the donors applied high-throughput TCR beta sequencing to assess whether each TCR beta V gene segment acted as functional or pseudogenic. The study was designed to test whether signatures of past pathogen exposure could be identified by cataloging public T cell receptors. To predict cytomegalovirus infection status, the study brought together high-throughput TCR immunosequencing, statistical association of individual TCRs with disease status, and machine learning. All discovery cohort repertoires had been generated on a single sequencing platform. A later analysis re-examined previously published TCR beta repertoires from 610 or so donors and added high-resolution HLA genotyping to investigate patterns of TCR occurrence. The later analysis used no new phenotypic data to find candidate immune exposures, relying instead on TCR beta sequences and their occurrence across donors. An early release that covered 640 HLA-typed donors contained about 300 gigabases of sequencing data and 70 million to 100 million unique TCR sequences. Besides the first cohort of around 700 subjects, a separate validation cohort made up of 120 different subjects was used. Across around 400 genotyped donors of the cohort, an average of approximately 200,000 unique TCR beta nucleotide sequences per donor were sequenced, and roughly 18% of those sequences were non-productive. Genome-wide SNP genotypes for about 55% of the roughly 670 donors were used in a later genetic analysis, which treated that subset as a discovery cohort. Typing coverage differed by locus: A, B, C, DRB1 and DQB1 were typed in roughly 620-640 donors, DQA1 in 522, DPA1 in over 600, and DPB1 in approximately 450.

The cohort consisted of 600 or so healthy bone marrow donors. All cohort members were sampled while nominally healthy, although unrecorded immune exposures were likely present. The donor tested CMV seropositive, placing the donor among the 289 seropositive members of the cohort. Every donor gave a peripheral blood sample, and the peripheral blood mononuclear cells from that sample were used for TCR beta sequencing. Genomic DNA was extracted from the blood cell samples with the Qiagen DNeasy Blood Extraction Kit. Regarding this clone: It lacks a known antigen. Base qualities are not recorded, but no much larger clone differs from it by a single base.

Libraries were built with the immunoSEQ multiplex PCR assay. For the multiplex PCR, a mixture combining 60 forward primers for TCR Vbeta segments and 13 reverse primers for TCR Jbeta segments was used. The CDR3 region of rearranged TCR beta genes was amplified from genomic DNA with a multiplex PCR assay. Amplified TCR beta libraries were sequenced as 87-base-pair reads on the Illumina HiSeq System. The authors' pipeline ran thus. Across the 700 or so repertoires, a later analysis counted 80 million or so unique TCR beta chains, around 11 million of which were shared by at least two donors. To remove PCR and sequencing errors, raw reads were error-corrected and collapsed into unique sequences using a nearest-neighbor algorithm that merged closely related sequences. To assign V, D and J gene segments, CDR3 sequences were aligned to IMGT reference sequences. For a sequence to be retained, a match of at least six nucleotides was required to both a V gene segment and a J gene segment. A rearrangement was called productive if the CDR3 had no stop codons and remained in frame with V and J, and every other rearrangement was called non-productive. Following IMGT convention, CDR3 was defined as the stretch from the second conserved V-encoded cysteine up to the conserved J-encoded phenylalanine. Sequences without an unambiguous match to a single V gene segment were excluded from the earlier analysis of several hundred of the donors. In an earlier analysis of several hundred of the donors, a V segment was called functional when productive rearrangements were above 56.7%, and segregating when the standard deviation between donors exceeded 5%. To diagnose cytomegalovirus status from the catalog of TCR beta chain sequences, a statistical classification framework was built. V and J gene assignment, in a later analysis, came from comparing TCR nucleotide sequences with IMGT/GENE-DB human TR gene sequences. Using the TCRdist pipeline, a later analysis assigned CDR3 sequences along with most-parsimonious VDJ recombination scenarios. In a later analysis, each TCR beta chain was defined by its CDR3 amino acid sequence together with its V-gene family, and reads without a unique V-gene family were excluded. As a way to deal with suspected cross-contamination and a sequencing artifact, a later analysis dropped roughly 620 nucleotide sequences that were highly shared and had low generation probability. For each public chain, a later analysis derived a clonal expansion index from normalized ranks of inferred template counts within each repertoire. In a later analysis, generation probabilities were computed using a VDJ recombination model fitted to out-of-frame rearrangements, and the results were checked against IGoR. Hypergeometric tests were used in a later analysis to score TCR-TCR, TCR-HLA and TCR-CMV co-occurrence, with a repertoire-size bias correction applied to the TCR pairs. False discovery rates were estimated in a later analysis by permuting HLA or CMV assignments 20 times. In a later analysis, co-occurring TCRs were grouped using DBSCAN, with TCRdist sequence similarity added in when clustering inside HLA-allele-positive subsets. Repertoires with fewer than 30,000 or more than 120,000 public chains were left out of co-occurrence clustering, as were five repertoires with anomalous nucleotide sharing. Here the immuneACCESS table is served through TCRdb, limited to in-frame sequences with V and J called. Missing clones are a known gap in these copies; in checked studies unresolved V genes cover under half, and the rest lacks a known reason. The V and J calls and the clone size are those of that table, but D and trimming were determined from the DNA. This sample comprises around 140,000 clones, about 80% of them detected only once. The ten biggest clones cover about 6.6% of the sample.

What the work shows at the level of the full study, not this receptor alone: A further reported finding was that TCR beta sequences accurately predicted the HLA-A and HLA-B alleles for most subjects in the first cohort. At a false discovery rate of 0.05, a later analysis linked some 18,000 TCR beta sequences to specific HLA alleles. Presence/absence analyses assumed roughly uniform sequencing depth across donors, an assumption that may not hold. It was suggested by the authors that the approach could potentially be generalized to other disease states and immunological phenotypes. Several of the top co-occurrence clusters appeared to be linked to parvovirus B19, influenza, CMV and Epstein-Barr virus, according to a later analysis. In the study, approximately 160 TCR beta chains were listed as associated with cytomegalovirus. Correlated functional status among segregating V segments might reflect linkage disequilibrium, but an unknown experimental factor could not be ruled out. In vitro tests confirmed that three of the cytomegalovirus-associated TCR beta chains recognize cytomegalovirus antigens. Most CMV-associated TCR beta chains appeared to be HLA-restricted in a later analysis, and the HLA associations seemed to be driven largely by CMV exposure. In an earlier analysis of over 550 of the donors, most TCR beta V segments were observed in productive rearrangements about 90% or about 30% of the time, broadly matching IMGT annotations. Assigning TCR associations to individual alleles was difficult when HLA alleles, especially DR and DQ, strongly co-occurred. The classifier was reported to diagnose cytomegalovirus status with high specificity and sensitivity in both the original and validation cohorts. Because counts were too low, seventeen rarely observed V segments, including chromosome 9 orphons, were left out of the earlier analysis of 500 to 650 of the donors. An association between a missense DCLRE1C variant and V-gene and J-gene trimming of TCR beta chains was found in a later genetic analysis and replicated in an independent cohort. In a later analysis, the rate of TCR association differed among HLA loci, with DRB1 alleles having the most associated TCRs and HLA-C alleles having the fewest. A cluster of highly shared sequence variants was judged likely to be a technical artifact of the sequencing pipeline. In a later analysis, HLA-associated TCR beta chains showed more clonal expansion and lower generation probabilities than non-associated chains that were equally common. For the cohort, immune exposure information was limited to CMV serostatus. The cohort was sequenced for TCR beta chains only, and without alpha or paired-chain data the features that could be detected were limited. While some public TCRs were present in many individuals, most TCR sequences turned up only very rarely across donors. HLA typing was unavailable for some donors at each locus, so association tests used only the typed subset. Compared with the roughly 670-donor mean, donors in an Asian-associated ancestry cluster had fewer N-insertions in productive TCRs, according to a later genetic analysis.

This clonotype originated in a woman in her thirties or forties in good health and CMV-seropositive. Source material: PBMCs.

The CDR3 protein is CASSPWDRGLYEQYF. The DNA is TGTGCCAGCTCACCGTGGGACAGGGGGCTGTACGAGCAGTACTTC. The chain joins TRBV18 to TRBJ2-7; 12 central nucleotides agree with TRBD1. According to the germline V gene, CDR1 reads KGHSH and CDR2 reads LQKENI. Germline trimming amounts to 3 bases on V and 4 bases on J, with 4 as the count of junction bases outside the gene matches. The CDR3 goes from the cysteine to the phenylalanine over 15 residues. Just CDR3 DNA is preserved here, 45 bases in frame from base 1. When the CDR3 is completed using the reference TRBV18 and TRBJ2-7 genes on either side, the full variable domain is NAGVMQNPRHLVRRRGQEARLRCSPMKGHSHVYWYRQLPEEGLKFMVYLQKENIIDESGMPKERFSAEFPKEGPSILRIQQVVRGDSAAYFCASSPWDRGLYEQYFGPGTRLTVT.